This entry describes one T cell receptor (beta chain). The protocol was immunoSEQ multiplex PCR, while the TCRdb copy is restricted to in-frame clones and leaves out a portion. The sample contains about 330,000 clones, more than 70% of which appear only once. The sample belongs to a study of blood T cell repertoires in COVID-19. For the study at large: Sample material is recorded as cDNA or gDNA derived from T cells, B-cell-depleted T cells, or PBMCs.

Germline-derived CDR1 and CDR2 are SGHAT and FQNNGV. The V gene lost 2 bases and the J gene lost 2 bases, with 13 bases spanning the gap. The CDR3 has 17 amino acids. Material for sequencing was PBMCs or T cells enriched from blood (not recorded which). This sequence joins TRBV11-2 and TRBJ1-6, with D possibly matching TRBD1 (6 bases). This receptor was identified in a woman aged 25 to 45 who had recovered from COVID-19. DNA for the CDR3: TGTGCCAGCAGCTTATTGGGGGGGCGCCCCTATAATTCACCCCTCCACTTT. It is translated as CASSLLGGRPYNSPLHF.